These T cell receptor beta chains were read from a single sample in a study of blood T cell repertoires in COVID-19. Assay used: immunoSEQ multiplex PCR; TCRdb lists only in-frame clones, some missing. The table shows a few hundred thousand clones, with 85% to 90% occurring only once. The sequenced sample consisted of peripheral blood. Every receptor here comes from a woman in her forties or fifties with COVID-19, enrolled during active disease. Each CDR3 is given with its conserved first and last residue. D genes are given only for firm matches. The size field is filled for only some rows; it gives once, few, many or a size class.

V: TRBV27; J: TRBJ1-1; D: .; size: .; DNA: TGTGCCAGCAGACCCGAGTGGGTACGGGGTGAAGCTTTCTTT; CDR3: CASRPEWVRGEAFF
V: TRBV28; J: TRBJ1-5; D: TRBD1; size: .; DNA: TGTGCCAGCAGTTTACGTATCGGGACAGGGACTCAGCCCCAGCATTTT; CDR3: CASSLRIGTGTQPQHF
V: TRBV19; J: TRBJ2-2; D: TRBD2; size: .; DNA: TGTGCCAGTAGTCGGACTAGCGGGGGGGTGAACACCGGGGAGCTGTTTTTT; CDR3: CASSRTSGGVNTGELFF
V: TRBV27; J: TRBJ1-2; D: TRBD1; size: .; DNA: TGTGCCAGTGCGCCGGGACAGGGGGCGCGGGACTACACCTTC; CDR3: CASAPGQGARDYTF
V: TRBV7-8; J: TRBJ2-1; D: TRBD2; size: once; DNA: TGTGCCAGCAGCCCCGGAGGGAGGGGCGCCTACAATGAGCAGTTCTTC; CDR3: CASSPGGRGAYNEQFF
V: TRBV24-1; J: TRBJ2-3; D: TRBD2; size: .; DNA: TGTGCCACCAGTGATTTGAGTAGCGGGGGGGGAGCAGATACGCAGTATTTT; CDR3: CATSDLSSGGGADTQYF
V: TRBV19; J: TRBJ2-3; D: TRBD1; size: .; DNA: TGTGCCAGTAGTAGGGCTTCCGGGACAGGGGGCCCAGATACGCAGTATTTT; CDR3: CASSRASGTGGPDTQYF
V: TRBV7-8; J: TRBJ2-3; D: .; size: .; DNA: TGTGCCAGCAGCTTAGCGGGGGGTTCCACAGATACGCAGTATTTT; CDR3: CASSLAGGSTDTQYF
V: TRBV11-3; J: TRBJ2-1; D: .; size: .; DNA: TGTGCCAGCAGCCCAATAGCAGGGACTCCCTACAATGAGCAGTTCTTC; CDR3: CASSPIAGTPYNEQFF
V: TRBV6-1; J: TRBJ1-1; D: TRBD1; size: .; DNA: TGTGCCAGCAGTGATATAGGGGGCATTGAAGCTTTCTTT; CDR3: CASSDIGGIEAFF
V: TRBV7-2; J: TRBJ1-3; D: .; size: .; DNA: TGTGCCAGCAGCTTATACTCTGGAAACACCATATATTTT; CDR3: CASSLYSGNTIYF
V: TRBV6-6; J: TRBJ2-7; D: .; size: .; DNA: TGTGCCAGCAGTCCACTGGGGGGTAGCTACGAGCAGTACTTC; CDR3: CASSPLGGSYEQYF
V: TRBV28; J: TRBJ1-2; D: .; size: .; DNA: TGTGCCAGCAGTTTATATCTGGGCAGCTTTAACTATGGCTACACCTTC; CDR3: CASSLYLGSFNYGYTF
V: TRBV7-3; J: TRBJ2-1; D: .; size: .; DNA: TGTGCCAGCAGCTTAAACCCTTTGCGGGGAGCCGAGCAGTTCTTC; CDR3: CASSLNPLRGAEQFF
V: TRBV3-1/TRBV3-2; J: TRBJ2-2; D: TRBD1; size: .; DNA: TGTGCCAGCAGCCTCCTTGGGACAGTGAACACCGGGGAGCTGTTTTTT; CDR3: CASSLLGTVNTGELFF
V: TRBV30; J: TRBJ1-3; D: .; size: .; DNA: TGTGCCGGGCAAGGCGCCCCGGCTGGAAACACCATATATTTT; CDR3: CAGQGAPAGNTIYF
V: TRBV27; J: TRBJ1-6; D: .; size: .; DNA: TGTGCCAGCAGTTTTATTGGGGGCGGTTCACCCCTCCACTTT; CDR3: CASSFIGGGSPLHF
V: TRBV6-5; J: TRBJ2-3; D: TRBD1; size: .; DNA: TGTGCCAGCAGCCCGGACAGGGGAGATACGCAGTATTTT; CDR3: CASSPDRGDTQYF
V: TRBV18; J: TRBJ1-2; D: .; size: .; DNA: TGTGCCAGCTCACCAGGGCGAGGGAGGAACTATGGCTACACCTTC; CDR3: CASSPGRGRNYGYTF
V: TRBV18; J: TRBJ1-5; D: TRBD1; size: .; DNA: TGTGCCAGCTCACTCGGGCGCGGGACAGGAGATAATCAGCCCCAGCATTTT; CDR3: CASSLGRGTGDNQPQHF
V: TRBV3-1/TRBV3-2; J: TRBJ2-2; D: .; size: .; DNA: TGTGCCAGCAGCCAAGTGGGATGGACGAGCGGGACCGGGGAGCTGTTTTTT; CDR3: CASSQVGWTSGTGELFF
V: TRBV20-1; J: TRBJ2-1; D: .; size: .; DNA: TGCAGTGCACGGCAGGGGAGTGAGCAGTTCTTC; CDR3: CSARQGSEQFF
V: TRBV6-6; J: TRBJ1-1; D: TRBD1; size: few; DNA: TGTGCCAGCAGCGCCGGGACAGCTTACACTGAAGCTTTCTTT; CDR3: CASSAGTAYTEAFF
V: TRBV11-2; J: TRBJ1-5; D: TRBD1; size: .; DNA: TGTGCCAGCAGCTCCCTAACAGGGGGAGTGGATCAGCCCCAGCATTTT; CDR3: CASSSLTGGVDQPQHF
V: TRBV7-6; J: TRBJ1-2; D: TRBD1; size: .; DNA: TGTGCCAGCAGCTTAGGACCTGGGACAGCCCGGGATGGCTACACCTTC; CDR3: CASSLGPGTARDGYTF
V: TRBV30; J: TRBJ1-2; D: .; size: .; DNA: TGTGCCTGGACATTACAGAACTATGGCTACACCTTC; CDR3: CAWTLQNYGYTF
V: TRBV19; J: TRBJ2-1; D: TRBD2; size: .; DNA: TGTGCCAGTAGTATAATAGCGGGGGGGCGTAATGAGCAGTTCTTC; CDR3: CASSIIAGGRNEQFF
V: TRBV24-1; J: TRBJ1-1; D: .; size: once; DNA: TGTGCCACCTCGTCGGGGGGCGCCACTGAAGCTTTCTTT; CDR3: CATSSGGATEAFF